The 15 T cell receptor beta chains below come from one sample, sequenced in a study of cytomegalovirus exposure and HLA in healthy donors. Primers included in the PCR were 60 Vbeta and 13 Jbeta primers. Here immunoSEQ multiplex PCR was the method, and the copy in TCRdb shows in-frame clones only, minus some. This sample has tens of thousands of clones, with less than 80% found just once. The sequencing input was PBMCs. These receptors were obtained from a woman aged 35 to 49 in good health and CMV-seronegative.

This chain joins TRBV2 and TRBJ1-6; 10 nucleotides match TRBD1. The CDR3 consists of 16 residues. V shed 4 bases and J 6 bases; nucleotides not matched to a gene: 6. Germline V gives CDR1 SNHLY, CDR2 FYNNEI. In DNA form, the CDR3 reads TGTGCCAGCAGTGGTTACCGGGACAGGGGTAATTCACCCCTCCACTTT. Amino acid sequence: CASSGYRDRGNSPLHF.

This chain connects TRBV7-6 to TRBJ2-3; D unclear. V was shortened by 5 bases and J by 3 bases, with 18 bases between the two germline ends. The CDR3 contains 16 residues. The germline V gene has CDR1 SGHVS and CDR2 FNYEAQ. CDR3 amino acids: CASSDPTGGATDTQYF. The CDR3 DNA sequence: TGTGCCAGCAGCGATCCTACCGGCGGAGCGACAGATACGCAGTATTTT.

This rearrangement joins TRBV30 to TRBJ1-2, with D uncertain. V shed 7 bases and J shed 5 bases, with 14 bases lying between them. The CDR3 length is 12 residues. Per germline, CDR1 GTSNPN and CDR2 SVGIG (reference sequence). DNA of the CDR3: TGTGCCTCTTATCCCGGGGATTATGGCTACACCTTC. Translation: CASYPGDYGYTF.

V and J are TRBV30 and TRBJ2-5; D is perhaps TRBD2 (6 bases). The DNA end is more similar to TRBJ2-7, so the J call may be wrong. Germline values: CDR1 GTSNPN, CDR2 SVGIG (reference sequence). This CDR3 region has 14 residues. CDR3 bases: TGTGCCTGGAGGGGACGGGAGAGGTCCTACGAGCAGTACTTC. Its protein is CAWRGRERSYEQYF.

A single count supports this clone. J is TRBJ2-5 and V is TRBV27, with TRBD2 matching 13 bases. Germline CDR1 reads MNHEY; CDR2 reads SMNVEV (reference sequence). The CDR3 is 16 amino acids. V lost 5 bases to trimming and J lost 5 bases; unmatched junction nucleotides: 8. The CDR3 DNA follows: TGTGCCAGCAGTCTCCATGGGACTAGCGGGGCCGAGACCCAGTACTTC. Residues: CASSLHGTSGAETQYF.

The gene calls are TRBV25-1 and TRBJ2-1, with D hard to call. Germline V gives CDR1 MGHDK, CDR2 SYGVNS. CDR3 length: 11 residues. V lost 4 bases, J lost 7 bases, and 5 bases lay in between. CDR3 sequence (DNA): TGTGCCAGCAGTGTGAGGAATGAGCAGTTCTTC. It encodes CASSVRNEQFF.

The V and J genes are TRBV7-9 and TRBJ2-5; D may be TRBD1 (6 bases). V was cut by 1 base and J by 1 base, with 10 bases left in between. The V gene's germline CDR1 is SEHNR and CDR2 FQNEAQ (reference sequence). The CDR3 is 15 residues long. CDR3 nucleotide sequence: TGTGCCAGCAGCTTAGAGACAGGTGCCCAAGAGACCCAGTACTTC. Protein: CASSLETGAQETQYF.

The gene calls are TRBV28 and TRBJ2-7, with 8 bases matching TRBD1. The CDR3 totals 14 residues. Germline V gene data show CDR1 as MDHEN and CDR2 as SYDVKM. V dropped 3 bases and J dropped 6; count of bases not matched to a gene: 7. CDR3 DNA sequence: TGTGCCAGCAGTTTGGTCGGGACAGGCTCCGAGCAGTACTTC. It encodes CASSLVGTGSEQYF.

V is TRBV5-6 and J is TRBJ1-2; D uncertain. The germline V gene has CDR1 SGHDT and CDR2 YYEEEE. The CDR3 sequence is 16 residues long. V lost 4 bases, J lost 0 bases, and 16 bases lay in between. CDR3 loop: CASSPGIGRTNYGYTF. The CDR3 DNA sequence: TGTGCCAGCAGCCCGGGAATAGGCCGAACTAACTATGGCTACACCTTC.

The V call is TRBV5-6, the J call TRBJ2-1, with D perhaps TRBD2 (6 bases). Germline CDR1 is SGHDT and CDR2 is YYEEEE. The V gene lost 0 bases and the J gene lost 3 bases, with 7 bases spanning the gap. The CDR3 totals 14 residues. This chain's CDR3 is CASSLGSGYNEQFF. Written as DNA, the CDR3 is TGTGCCAGCAGCTTGGGTAGCGGCTACAATGAGCAGTTCTTC. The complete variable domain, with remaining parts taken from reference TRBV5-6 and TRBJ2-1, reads DAGVTQSPTHLIKTRGQQVTLRCSPKSGHDTVSWYQQALGQGPQFIFQYYEEEERQRGNFPDRFSGHQFPNYSSELNVNALLLGDSALYLCASSLGSGYNEQFFGPGTRLTVL.

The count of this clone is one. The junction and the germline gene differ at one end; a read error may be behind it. The CDR3 reads CASSLRDRPYNEQFF. In DNA, the CDR3 is TGTGCTAGCAGCTTACGGGACAGGCCTTACAATGAGCAGTTCTTC. This chain links TRBV7-7 with TRBJ2-1, with 8 bases matching TRBD1. Germline-derived CDR1 and CDR2 are SSHAT and FNYEAQ (reference sequence). The CDR3 is made up of 15 amino acids.

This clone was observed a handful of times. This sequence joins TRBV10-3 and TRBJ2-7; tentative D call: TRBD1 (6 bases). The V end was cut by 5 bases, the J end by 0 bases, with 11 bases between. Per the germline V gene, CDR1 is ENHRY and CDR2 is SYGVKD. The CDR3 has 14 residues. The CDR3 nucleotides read TGTGCCATCAGTTCCGGGACAACCTCCTACGAGCAGTACTTC. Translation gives CAISSGTTSYEQYF.

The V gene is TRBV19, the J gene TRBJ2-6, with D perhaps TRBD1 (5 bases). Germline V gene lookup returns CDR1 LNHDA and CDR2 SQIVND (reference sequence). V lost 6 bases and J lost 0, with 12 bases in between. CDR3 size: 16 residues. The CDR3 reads CASRDISGSGANVLTF. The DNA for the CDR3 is TGTGCCAGTAGGGACATATCCGGCTCTGGGGCCAACGTCCTGACTTTC.

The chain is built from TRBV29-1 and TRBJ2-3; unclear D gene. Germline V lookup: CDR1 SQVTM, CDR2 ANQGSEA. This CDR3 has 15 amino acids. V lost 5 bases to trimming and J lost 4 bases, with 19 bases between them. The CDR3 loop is CSVITPRPRADTQYF. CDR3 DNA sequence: TGCAGCGTTATTACCCCTAGGCCCCGGGCAGATACGCAGTATTTT.

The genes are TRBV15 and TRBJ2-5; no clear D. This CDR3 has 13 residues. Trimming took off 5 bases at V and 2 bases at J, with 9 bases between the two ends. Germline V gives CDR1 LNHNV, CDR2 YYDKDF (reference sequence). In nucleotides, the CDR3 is TGTGCCACCAGCCCCGAGGTTCAAGAGACCCAGTACTTC. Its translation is CATSPEVQETQYF.